This T cell receptor (beta chain) was retrieved from a study of graft-versus-host responses after intestinal transplantation. There were approximately 200,000 CFSE-labeled responder cells plated together with approximately 200,000 irradiated, violet-dye-labeled stimulator cells. After mixed lymphocyte reaction, dividing CD4+ and CD8+ responder T cells were sorted. The CDR3 loop spans 16 amino acids. V was trimmed by 5 bases and J by 3 bases, leaving 19 bases between them. CDR1 and CDR2 from the germline V gene are GTSNPN and SVGIG (reference sequence). Profiled with immunoSEQ multiplex PCR; TCRdb holds only in-frame clones, not every one. The sample lists more than 13,000 clones; around a third were seen once.

Here the sequenced sample was alloreactive CD8+ T cells from a mixed lymphocyte reaction culture, taken before intestinal transplant. The sample's subset: CFSE-low proliferating T cells sorted from roughly 6-day pre-transplant mixed lymphocyte reaction (GvH or HvG direction). The chain couples TRBV30 to TRBJ1-4, with D uncertain. The sequence came from a human patient who received an intestinal transplant. As DNA, the CDR3 is TGTGCCTGGCGACACCCATGGCGGGTAGCTAATGAAAAACTGTTTTTT. Translation: CAWRHPWRVANEKLFF. Complete variable domain (other parts from reference TRBV30 and TRBJ1-4): SQTIHQWPATLVQPVGSPLSLECTVEGTSNPNLYWYRQAAGRGLQLLFYSVGIGQISSEVPQNLSASRPQDRQFILSSKKLLLSDSGFYLCAWRHPWRVANEKLFFGSGTQLSVL.